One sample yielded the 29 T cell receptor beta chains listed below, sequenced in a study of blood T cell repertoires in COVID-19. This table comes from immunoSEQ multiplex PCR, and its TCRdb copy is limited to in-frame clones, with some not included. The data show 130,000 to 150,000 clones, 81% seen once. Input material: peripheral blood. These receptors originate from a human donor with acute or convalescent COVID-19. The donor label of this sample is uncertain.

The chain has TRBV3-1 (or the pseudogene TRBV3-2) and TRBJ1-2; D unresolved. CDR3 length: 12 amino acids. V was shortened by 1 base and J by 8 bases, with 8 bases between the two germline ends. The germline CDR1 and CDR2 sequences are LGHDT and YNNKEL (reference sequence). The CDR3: CASSQAGKGYTF. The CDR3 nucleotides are TGTGCCAGCAGCCAAGCAGGAAAAGGCTACACCTTC.

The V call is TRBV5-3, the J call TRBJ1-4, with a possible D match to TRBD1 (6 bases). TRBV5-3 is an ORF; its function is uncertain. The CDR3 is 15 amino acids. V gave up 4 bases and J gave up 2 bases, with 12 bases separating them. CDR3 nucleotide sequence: TGTGCCAGAAGCGGGGGGGCCACTACTAATGAAAAACTGTTTTTT. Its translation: CARSGGATTNEKLFF.

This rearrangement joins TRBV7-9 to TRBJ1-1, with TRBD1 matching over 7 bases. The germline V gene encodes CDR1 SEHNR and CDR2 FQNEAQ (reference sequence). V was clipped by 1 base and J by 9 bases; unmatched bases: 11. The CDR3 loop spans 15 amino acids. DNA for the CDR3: TGTGCCAGCAGCTTAGATGAGACAGGGTATTTCAAAGCTTTCTTT. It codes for CASSLDETGYFKAFF.

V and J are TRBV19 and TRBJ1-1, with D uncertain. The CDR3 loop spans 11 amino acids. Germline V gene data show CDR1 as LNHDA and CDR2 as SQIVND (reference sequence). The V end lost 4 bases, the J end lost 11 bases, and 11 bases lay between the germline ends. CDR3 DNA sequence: TGTGCCAGTAGTAGAGACCCAGTGGCTTTCTTT. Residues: CASSRDPVAFF. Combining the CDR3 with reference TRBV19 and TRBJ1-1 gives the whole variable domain DGGITQSPKYLFRKEGQNVTLSCEQNLNHDAMYWYRQDPGQGLRLIYYSQIVNDFQKGDIAEGYSVSREKKESFPLTVTSAQKNPTAFYLCASSRDPVAFFGQGTRLTVV.

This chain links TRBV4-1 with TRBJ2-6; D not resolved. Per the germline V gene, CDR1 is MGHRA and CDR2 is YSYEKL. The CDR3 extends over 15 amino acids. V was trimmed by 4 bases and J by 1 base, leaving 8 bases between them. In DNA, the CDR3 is TGCGCCAGCAGCCTCTCCGTATCTGGGGCCAACGTCCTGACTTTC. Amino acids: CASSLSVSGANVLTF.

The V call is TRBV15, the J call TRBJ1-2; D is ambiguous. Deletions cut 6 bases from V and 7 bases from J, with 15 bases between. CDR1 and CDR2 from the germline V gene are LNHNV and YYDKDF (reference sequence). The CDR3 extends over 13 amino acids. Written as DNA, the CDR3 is TGTGCCACCAGTTTTGACAAGAACAGTGGCTACACCTTC. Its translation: CATSFDKNSGYTF.

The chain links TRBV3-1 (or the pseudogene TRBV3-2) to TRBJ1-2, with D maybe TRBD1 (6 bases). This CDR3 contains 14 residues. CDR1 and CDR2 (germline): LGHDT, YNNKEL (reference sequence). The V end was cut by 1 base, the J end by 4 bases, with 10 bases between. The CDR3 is CASSQAKGVYGYTF. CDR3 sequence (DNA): TGTGCCAGCAGCCAAGCTAAGGGGGTCTATGGCTACACCTTC.

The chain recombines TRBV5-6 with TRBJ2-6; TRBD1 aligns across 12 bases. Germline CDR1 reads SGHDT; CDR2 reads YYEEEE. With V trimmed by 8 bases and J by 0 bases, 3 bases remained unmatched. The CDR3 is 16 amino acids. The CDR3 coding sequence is TGTGCCAGTAGGGGACAGGGGGCCTCTGGGGCCAACGTCCTGACTTTC. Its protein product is CASRGQGASGANVLTF.

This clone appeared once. As DNA, the CDR3 is TGTGCCAGCAGCTTAGAAGGACTCGCCAATGAGCAGTTCTTC. It is translated as CASSLEGLANEQFF. The chain joins TRBV7-9 to TRBJ2-1, with D possibly TRBD2 on 5 matching bases. CDR1 SEHNR and CDR2 FQNEAQ come from the germline V gene (reference sequence). The CDR3 is 14 amino acids. V was pared by 1 base and J by 6 bases, with 10 bases between.

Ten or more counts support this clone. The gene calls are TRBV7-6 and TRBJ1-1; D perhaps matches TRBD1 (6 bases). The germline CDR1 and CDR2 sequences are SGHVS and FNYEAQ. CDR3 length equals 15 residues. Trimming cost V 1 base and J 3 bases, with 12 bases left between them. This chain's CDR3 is CASSLGTGTYTEAFF. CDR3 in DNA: TGTGCCAGCAGCTTAGGGACCGGGACATACACTGAAGCTTTCTTT.

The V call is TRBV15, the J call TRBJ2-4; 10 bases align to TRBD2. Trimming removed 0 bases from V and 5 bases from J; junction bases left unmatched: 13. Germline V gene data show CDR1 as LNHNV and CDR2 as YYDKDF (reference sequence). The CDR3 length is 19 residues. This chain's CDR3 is CATSRDAPGASGGQNIQYF. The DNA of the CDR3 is TGTGCCACCAGCAGAGATGCTCCCGGGGCTAGCGGGGGCCAAAACATTCAGTACTTC.

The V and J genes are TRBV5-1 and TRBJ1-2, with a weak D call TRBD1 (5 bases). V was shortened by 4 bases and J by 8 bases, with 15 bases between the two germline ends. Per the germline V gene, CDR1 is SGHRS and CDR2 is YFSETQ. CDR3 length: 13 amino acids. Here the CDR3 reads CASSPASGSGYTF. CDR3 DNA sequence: TGCGCCAGCAGCCCCGCTTCAGGGTCCGGCTACACCTTC.

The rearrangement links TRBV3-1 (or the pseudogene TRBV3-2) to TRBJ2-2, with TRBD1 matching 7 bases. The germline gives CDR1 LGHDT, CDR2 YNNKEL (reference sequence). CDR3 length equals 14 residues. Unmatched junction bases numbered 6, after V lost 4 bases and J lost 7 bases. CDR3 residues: CASSLQGVYGELFF. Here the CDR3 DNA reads TGTGCCAGCAGCCTTCAGGGGGTTTACGGGGAGCTGTTTTTT.

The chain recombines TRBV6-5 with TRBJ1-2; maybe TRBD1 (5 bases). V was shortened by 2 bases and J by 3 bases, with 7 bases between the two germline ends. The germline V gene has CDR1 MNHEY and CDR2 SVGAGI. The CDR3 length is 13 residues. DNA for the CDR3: TGTGCCAGCAGTTACGGCAGGGACTATGGCTACACCTTC. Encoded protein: CASSYGRDYGYTF.

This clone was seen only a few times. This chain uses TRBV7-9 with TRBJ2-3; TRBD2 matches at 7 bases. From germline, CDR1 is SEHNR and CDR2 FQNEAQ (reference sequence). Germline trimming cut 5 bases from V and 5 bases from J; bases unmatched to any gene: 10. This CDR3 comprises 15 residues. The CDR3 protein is CASSGGVTDGDTQYF. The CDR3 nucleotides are TGTGCCAGCAGCGGGGGGGTCACCGACGGAGATACGCAGTATTTT.

CDR3 protein: CASSPTGGANQPQHF. The CDR3 DNA follows: TGTGCCAGCAGCCCTACAGGGGGCGCGAATCAGCCCCAGCATTTT. This rearrangement joins TRBV7-8 to TRBJ1-5, with 9 bases matching TRBD1. The V segment lost 5 bases and the J segment 4 bases; nucleotides outside the gene matches: 6. The CDR3 is made up of 15 amino acids. Germline V gives CDR1 SGHVS, CDR2 FQNEAQ.

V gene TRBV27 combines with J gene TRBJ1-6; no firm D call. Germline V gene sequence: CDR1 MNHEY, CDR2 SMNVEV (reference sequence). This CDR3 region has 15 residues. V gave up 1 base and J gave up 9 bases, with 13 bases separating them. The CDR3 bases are TGTGCCAGCAGTTTATGGGGTCCTGGGAGTTCACCCCTCCACTTT. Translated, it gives CASSLWGPGSSPLHF.

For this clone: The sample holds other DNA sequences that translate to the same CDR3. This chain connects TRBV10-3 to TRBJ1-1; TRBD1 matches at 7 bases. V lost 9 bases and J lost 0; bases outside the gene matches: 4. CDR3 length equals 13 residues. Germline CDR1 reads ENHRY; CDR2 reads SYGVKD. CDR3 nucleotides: TGTGCCATACGACAGGGAATGAACACTGAAGCTTTCTTT. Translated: CAIRQGMNTEAFF.

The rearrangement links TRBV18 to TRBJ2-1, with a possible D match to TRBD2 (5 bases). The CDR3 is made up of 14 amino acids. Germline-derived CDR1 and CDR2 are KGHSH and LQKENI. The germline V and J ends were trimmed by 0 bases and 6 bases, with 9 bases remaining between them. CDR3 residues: CASSPPKGANEQFF. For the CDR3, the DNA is TGTGCCAGCTCACCACCTAAGGGAGCCAATGAGCAGTTCTTC.

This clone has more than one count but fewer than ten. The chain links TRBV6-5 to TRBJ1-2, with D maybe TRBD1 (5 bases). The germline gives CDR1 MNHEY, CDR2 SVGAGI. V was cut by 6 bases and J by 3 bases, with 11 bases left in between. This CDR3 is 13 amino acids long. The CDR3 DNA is TGTGCCAGCAGGCCGACAGACTACTATGGCTACACCTTC. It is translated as CASRPTDYYGYTF.

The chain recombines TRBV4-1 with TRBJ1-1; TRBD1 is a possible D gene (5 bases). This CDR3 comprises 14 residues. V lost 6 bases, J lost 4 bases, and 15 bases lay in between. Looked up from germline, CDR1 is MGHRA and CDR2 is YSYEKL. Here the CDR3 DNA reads TGCGCCAGCAGTACGGGGGAGGGCACCACTGAAGCTTTCTTT. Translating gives CASSTGEGTTEAFF.

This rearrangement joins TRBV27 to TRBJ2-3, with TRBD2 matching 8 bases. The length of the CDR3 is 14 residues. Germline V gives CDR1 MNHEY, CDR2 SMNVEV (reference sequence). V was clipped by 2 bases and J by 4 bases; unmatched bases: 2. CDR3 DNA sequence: TGTGCCAGCAGTTTACTCGGGAGGGCAGATACGCAGTATTTT. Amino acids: CASSLLGRADTQYF.

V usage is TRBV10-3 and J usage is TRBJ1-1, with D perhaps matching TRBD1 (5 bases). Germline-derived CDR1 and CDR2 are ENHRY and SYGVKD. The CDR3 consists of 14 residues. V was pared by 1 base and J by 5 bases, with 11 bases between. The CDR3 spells CAISEWGGNTEAFF. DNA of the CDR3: TGTGCCATCAGTGAGTGGGGGGGGAATACTGAAGCTTTCTTT.

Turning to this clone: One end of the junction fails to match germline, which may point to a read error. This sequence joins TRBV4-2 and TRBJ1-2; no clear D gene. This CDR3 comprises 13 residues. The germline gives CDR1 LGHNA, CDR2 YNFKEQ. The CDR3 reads CASSPRRNSGYTF. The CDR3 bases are TGTGCCAGCAGCCCCCGGCGGAACTCTGGCTACACCTTC.

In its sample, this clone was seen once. For the CDR3, the DNA is TGTGCCACCAGGGTTACAACCAACACTGAAGCTTTCTTT. Translated: CATRVTTNTEAFF. The rearrangement links TRBV24-1 to TRBJ1-1; no reliable D call. The CDR3 is 13 amino acids. Between the trimmed V and J ends, which lost 7 bases and 2 bases, there was a span of 10 bases. Per the germline V gene, CDR1 is KGHDR and CDR2 is SFDVKD.

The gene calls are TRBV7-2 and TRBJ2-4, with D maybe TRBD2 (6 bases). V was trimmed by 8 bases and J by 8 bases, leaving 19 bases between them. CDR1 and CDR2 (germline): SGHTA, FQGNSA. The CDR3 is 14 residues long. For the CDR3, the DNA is TGTGCCAGCGGGGAACAACGGGCTAGCGACATTCAGTACTTC. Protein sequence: CASGEQRASDIQYF.

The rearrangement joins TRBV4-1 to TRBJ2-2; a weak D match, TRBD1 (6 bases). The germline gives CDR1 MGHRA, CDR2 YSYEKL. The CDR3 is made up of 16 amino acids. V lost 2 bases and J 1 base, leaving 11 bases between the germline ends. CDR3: CASSQTGTRNTGELFF. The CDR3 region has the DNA TGCGCCAGCAGCCAAACCGGGACAAGGAACACCGGGGAGCTGTTTTTT.

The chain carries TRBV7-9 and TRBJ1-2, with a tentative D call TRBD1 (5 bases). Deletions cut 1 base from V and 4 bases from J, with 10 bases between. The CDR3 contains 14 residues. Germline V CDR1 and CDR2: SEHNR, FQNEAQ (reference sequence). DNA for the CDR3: TGTGCCAGCAGCTTAGGCGACAGAAGCTATGGCTACACCTTC. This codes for CASSLGDRSYGYTF.

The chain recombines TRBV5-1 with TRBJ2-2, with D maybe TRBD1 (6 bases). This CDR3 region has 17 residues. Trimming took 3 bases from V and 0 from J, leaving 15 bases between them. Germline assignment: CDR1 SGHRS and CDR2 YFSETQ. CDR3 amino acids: CASSYLIQGPNTGELFF. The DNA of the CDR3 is TGCGCCAGCAGCTACCTTATACAGGGCCCGAACACCGGGGAGCTGTTTTTT.